This entry lists 13 T cell receptor beta chains sequenced from one sample in a study of molecular identifiers for immune sequencing clone quantification. TCRdb ran MiXCR on the PCR reads and lists one entry per CDR3 protein. The repertoire has a few hundred thousand distinct CDR3 sequences, less than 30% of them found once; the top ten carry under 0.85%. The sequenced material came from naive CD8+ T cells from blood, with Jurkat cell RNA spiked in. This sample's subset: FACS-sorted CD8+CD4-CCR7+CD45RA+ naive T cells. Receptors originate from a human donor in good health. Some libraries in this study had Jurkat cell RNA spiked in.

In the case of this clonotype: A junction boundary mismatches the germline segment, possibly from a read error. This chain joins TRBV10-3 and TRBJ1-1; D not resolved. Germline values: CDR1 ENHRY, CDR2 SYGVKD. The CDR3 is made up of 14 amino acids. In nucleotides, the CDR3 is TGTGCCGTCAGTGAGTCGCCGGGTCGGGCTGAAGCTTTCTTT. Translation gives CAVSESPGRAEAFF.

At least ten counts were recorded for this clonotype. The chain recombines TRBV29-1 with TRBJ1-1, with D unclear. The CDR3 loop spans 12 amino acids. Germline assignment: CDR1 SQVTM and CDR2 ANQGSEA. V gave up 3 bases and J gave up 6 bases, with 11 bases separating them. CDR3 sequence: CSVEEQWAEAFF. The CDR3 DNA reads TGCAGCGTTGAGGAGCAGTGGGCTGAAGCTTTCTTT.

Points on this clonotype: No conserved phenylalanine or tryptophan ends this CDR3, so it is likely a read error. The rearrangement links TRBV29-1 to TRBJ2-2; D may match TRBD1 or TRBD2 (6 bases each). With 3 bases removed from V and 2 bases from J, the gap between germline ends came to 13 bases. Germline CDR1 is SQVTM and CDR2 is ANQGSEA. CDR3 length: 15 residues. CDR3 region: CSVDGGGVNTGELFL. Here the CDR3 DNA reads TGCAGCGTTGATGGGGGCGGGGTAAACACCGGGGAGCTGTTTTTG.

This clonotype was found a few times. The gene calls are TRBV7-9 and TRBJ2-7, with no clear D. Germline V gene lookup returns CDR1 SEHNR and CDR2 FQNEAQ (reference sequence). The V end was cut by 0 bases, the J end by 6 bases, with 9 bases between. This CDR3 is built from 13 residues. CDR3 in amino acids: CASSLAGYVEQYF. The CDR3 DNA follows: TGTGCCAGCAGCTTAGCAGGGTACGTCGAGCAGTACTTC.

This clonotype has a count of ten or more. The chain employs TRBV7-9 and TRBJ2-4, with D perhaps matching TRBD1 (6 bases). The V end lost 3 bases, the J end lost 8 bases, and 11 bases lay between the germline ends. The CDR3 spans 13 residues. Germline CDR1 is SEHNR and CDR2 is FQNEAQ (reference sequence). Here the CDR3 reads CASSLVGGDIQYF. Here the CDR3 DNA reads TGTGCCAGCAGCTTGGTAGGGGGAGACATTCAGTACTTC.

The table lists this clonotype with a few counts. The CDR3 is CASSYSPPGDRGLYNEQFF. CDR3 coding DNA: TGTGCCAGCAGTTACTCACCACCGGGCGACAGGGGGCTGTACAATGAGCAGTTCTTC. The V gene is TRBV6-5, the J gene TRBJ2-1; TRBD1 aligns across 10 bases. J was trimmed by 4 bases and V by 0 bases; bases with no gene match: 12. CDR3 size: 19 residues. Per the germline V gene, CDR1 is MNHEY and CDR2 is SVGAGI.

This clonotype came up a few times. The genes are TRBV2 and TRBJ2-5; 8 nucleotides agree with TRBD1. There are 15 residues in the CDR3. Germline CDR1 SNHLY, CDR2 FYNNEI. V shed 5 bases and J 2 bases; nucleotides not matched to a gene: 7. This CDR3 is CASSQPTGDQETQYF. The DNA of the CDR3 is TGTGCCAGCAGTCAGCCGACAGGGGATCAAGAGACCCAGTACTTC.

This clonotype was counted ten times or more. This chain uses TRBV4-3 with TRBJ2-7, with TRBD1 matching over 9 bases. Germline V gives CDR1 LGHNA, CDR2 YSLEER. The CDR3 length is 15 residues. V shed 0 bases and J 4 bases; nucleotides not matched to a gene: 4. The CDR3 is CASSQEYRGRYEQYF. As DNA, the CDR3 is TGCGCCAGCAGCCAAGAGTACAGGGGGCGGTACGAGCAGTACTTC.

The V call is TRBV19, the J call TRBJ2-7; D gene unclear. Germline CDR1 LNHDA, CDR2 SQIVND (reference sequence). The V and J ends lost 3 bases and 5 bases respectively, with 5 bases between them. CDR3 length equals 11 residues. The CDR3 spells CASSISDEQYF. The DNA of the CDR3 is TGTGCCAGTAGTATCAGCGACGAGCAGTACTTC.

The chain combines TRBV4-3 with TRBJ1-1; D ambiguous. Germline CDR1 is LGHNA and CDR2 is YSLEER. This CDR3 spans 17 amino acids. V lost 1 base and J lost 0, with 15 bases in between. In nucleotides, the CDR3 is TGCGCCAGCAGCCAAGCCCTATTAGGTTTGTTGAACACTGAAGCTTTCTTT. Its translation: CASSQALLGLLNTEAFF.

In this sample, this clonotype turned up once. The chain links TRBV5-3 to TRBJ2-2, with D unclear. TRBV5-3 is an ORF for which the function is uncertain. The CDR3 runs to 15 residues. The V gene lost 8 bases and the J gene lost 0 bases, with 14 bases spanning the gap. The CDR3 protein is CASSLVQPNTGELFF. CDR3 bases: TGTGCCAGCAGCCTGGTACAGCCGAACACCGGGGAGCTGTTTTTT.

The chain uses TRBV20-1 and TRBJ2-7; TRBD2 might be the D (5 bases). The CDR3 has 14 residues. Germline V CDR1 and CDR2: DFQATT, SNEGSKA (reference sequence). With 0 bases removed from V and 2 bases from J, the gap between germline ends came to 11 bases. In nucleotides, the CDR3 is TGCAGTGCTAGAGATGTAGCCGGGACCTACGAGCAGTACTTC. This sequence encodes CSARDVAGTYEQYF.

The table lists this clonotype with many counts. The chain links TRBV6-2 or TRBV6-3 to TRBJ2-6; the D is unclear. Between the trimmed V and J ends, which lost 8 bases and 0 bases, there was a span of 11 bases. The germline gives CDR1 MNHEY, CDR2 SVGEGT. This CDR3 has 15 amino acids. The CDR3 DNA is TGTGCCAGCCGGGCTTTACCCTCTGGGGCCAACGTCCTGACTTTC. It specifies CASRALPSGANVLTF.